This T cell receptor (beta chain) is drawn from a study of blood T cell repertoires in COVID-19. In the study overall: COVID-19 samples, acute and convalescent, were from the United States, Italy and Spain. PBMCs, B-cell-depleted T cells, or T cells were the source of the cDNA or gDNA that made up the material.

Per the study methods: By means of reference gene primer amplification, nucleated cell counts were estimated. The method was immunoSEQ multiplex PCR; TCRdb's version includes in-frame clones alone and lacks a portion of them. That table is the source of V, J and clone size, and D and trimming were worked out from the DNA. The data contain 75,000 to 95,000 clones, roughly 90% of them singletons. Germline CDR1 and CDR2: KGHSH and LQKENI. CDR3 length: 14 residues. V lost 4 bases, J lost 8 bases, and 14 bases lay in between. The sequencing sample was made of peripheral blood. This receptor was obtained from a woman at least 80 years old with acute or convalescent COVID-19. The genes are TRBV18 and TRBJ1-4; tentatively, D is TRBD1 (6 bases). DNA of the CDR3: TGTGCCAGCTCACTTGACGGGGGGCCAGAAAAACTGTTTTTT. Encoded protein: CASSLDGGPEKLFF.